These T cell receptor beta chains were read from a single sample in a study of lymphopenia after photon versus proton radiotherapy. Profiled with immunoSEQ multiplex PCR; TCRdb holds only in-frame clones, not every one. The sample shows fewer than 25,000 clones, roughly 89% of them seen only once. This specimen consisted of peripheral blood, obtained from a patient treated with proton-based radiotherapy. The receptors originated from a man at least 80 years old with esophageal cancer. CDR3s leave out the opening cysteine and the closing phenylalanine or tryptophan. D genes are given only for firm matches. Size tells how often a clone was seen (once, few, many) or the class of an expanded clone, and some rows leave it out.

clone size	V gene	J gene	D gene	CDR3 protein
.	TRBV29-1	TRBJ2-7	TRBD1	SAGQGTYEQY
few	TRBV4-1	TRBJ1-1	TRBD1	ASSQDDRVGTEAF
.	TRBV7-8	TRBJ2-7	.	ASSLGLPGVPGPSYEQY
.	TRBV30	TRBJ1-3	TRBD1	AWSGGTGKNTIY
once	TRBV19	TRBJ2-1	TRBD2	ASSMSGGAQF
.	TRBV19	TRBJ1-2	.	ASSMGGRGGYT
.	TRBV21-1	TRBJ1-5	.	ARAGHYLNQPQH
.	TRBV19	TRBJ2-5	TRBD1	ASRGRLIPKTGWVQY
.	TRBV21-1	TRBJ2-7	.	ASSKGGAETYEQY
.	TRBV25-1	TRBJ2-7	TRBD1	ASSEGTVSYEQY
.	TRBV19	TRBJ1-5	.	ASSIDSNNQPQH
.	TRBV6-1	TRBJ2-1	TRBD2	ASSELRILAGGGFDNEQF
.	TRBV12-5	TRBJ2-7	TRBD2	ASGNSGGRAGVFYEQY
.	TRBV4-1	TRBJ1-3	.	ASSPRGNTIY
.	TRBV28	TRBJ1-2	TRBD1	ASSSTGGDYGYT
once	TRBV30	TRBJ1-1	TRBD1	AWTSRQGQEAF
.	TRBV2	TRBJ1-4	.	ASRVSTNEKLF
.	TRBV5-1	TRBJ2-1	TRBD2	ASSLTLAGGPNEQF
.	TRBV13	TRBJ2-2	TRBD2	ASRFGGAGGELF
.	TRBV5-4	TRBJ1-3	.	ASSLDDGGQKAGNTIY
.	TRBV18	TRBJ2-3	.	VKLRTSTDTQY
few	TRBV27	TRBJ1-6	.	ASSPGRAASPLH
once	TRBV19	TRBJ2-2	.	ASSQGTGELF
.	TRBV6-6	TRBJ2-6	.	ASSTRRSSGANVLT
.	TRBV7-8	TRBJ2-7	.	ASSLARPGLPLYEQY
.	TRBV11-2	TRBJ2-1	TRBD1	ASRGQGASNEQF
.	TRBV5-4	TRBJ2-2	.	ASSPSAGRAGELF
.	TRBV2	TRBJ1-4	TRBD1	ASQRDRSEKLF
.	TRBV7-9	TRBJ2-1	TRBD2	ASSQPRLAGAKYNEQF
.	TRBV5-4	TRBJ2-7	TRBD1	ASSSTPGQGFNEQY
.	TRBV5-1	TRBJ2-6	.	ASSLGLISGANVLT
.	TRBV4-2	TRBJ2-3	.	ASSQDPPGFGTDTQY
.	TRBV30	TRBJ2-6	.	AWSAKFISGANVLT
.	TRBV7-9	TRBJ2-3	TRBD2	ASSSLAGETDTQY
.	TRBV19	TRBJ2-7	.	ARKVYEQY
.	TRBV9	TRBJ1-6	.	ASSETLGASSPLH
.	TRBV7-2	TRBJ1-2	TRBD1	ASSLEASTGGLGGYT
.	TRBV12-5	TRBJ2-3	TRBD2	ASRRERVTDTQY
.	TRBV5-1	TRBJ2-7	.	ASSLYRYSYEQY
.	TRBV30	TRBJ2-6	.	AWSVTGFAGANVLT
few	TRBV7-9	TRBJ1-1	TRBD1	ASSATRDRDEAF
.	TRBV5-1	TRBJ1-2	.	ASKVDNYGYT
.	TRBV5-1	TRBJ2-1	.	ASSSRGPSSSYNEQF
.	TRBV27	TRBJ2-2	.	ASSDPDPHPAELF
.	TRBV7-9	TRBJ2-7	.	ASVPTGNPSYEQY
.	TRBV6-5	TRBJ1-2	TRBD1	ASRSTGVYGYT
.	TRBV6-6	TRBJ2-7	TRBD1	ASSLTGNEQY
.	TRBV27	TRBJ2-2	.	ASRLLFTNTGELF
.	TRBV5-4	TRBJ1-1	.	ASSHDGVLTVNTEAF
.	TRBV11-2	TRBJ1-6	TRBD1	ASSFQTGESPLH
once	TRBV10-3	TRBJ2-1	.	AISGISRDILKGSEQF
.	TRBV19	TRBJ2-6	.	ASSMRGTFSGANVLT
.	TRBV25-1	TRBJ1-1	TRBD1	ASSDPGQGMTEAF
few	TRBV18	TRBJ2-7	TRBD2	ASSPERGGSYEQY
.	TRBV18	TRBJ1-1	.	ASSPQVNTEAF